What follows is one T cell receptor (beta chain) and its context. This sample is part of a study of cytomegalovirus exposure and HLA in healthy donors. The CDR3 has 16 amino acids. After removal of 4 bases from V and 7 bases from J, the junction contained 8 bases not matched to a gene. Germline loops: CDR1 MGHRA, CDR2 YSYEKL. Sequencing used immunoSEQ multiplex PCR; TCRdb keeps in-frame clones, though not all of them. The data hold 160,000 or so clones, with around nine tenths observed a single time. The source is a man in his late teens or twenties in good health and CMV-seropositive. V gene TRBV4-1 combines with J gene TRBJ2-1, with 12 bases matching TRBD2. The sample comprised PBMCs. The CDR3 region is CASSLRLAGVDNEQFF. In nucleotides, the CDR3 is TGCGCCAGCAGCCTCCGACTAGCGGGAGTAGATAATGAGCAGTTCTTC.